This T cell receptor (beta chain) was obtained from a study of shared clonotypes between healthy human individuals. The study's findings and limits: Generation probabilities were higher for clonotypes shared across all four sorted-subset donors than for unshared ones. Clonotype sharing among donors, it was expected, would be affected by sequencing depth.

Sequencing was at deep level. Assay used: immunoSEQ multiplex PCR; TCRdb lists only in-frame clones, some missing. The sample has over 2 million clones, roughly 94% seen once. Points on this clone: Its specificity is not known.

CDR3 length: 13 residues. Germline V lookup: CDR1 SGHNT, CDR2 YENEEA. V lost 0 bases and J lost 6, with 9 bases in between. The healthy adult donors were HIV-negative and reported no recent acute infections or vaccinations. The sequence was obtained from a man aged 18 to 29 in good health. The chain joins TRBV11-3 to TRBJ2-7; D remains ambiguous. Sequencing was performed on naive CD4+ T cells sorted from blood. Subset reported: CD45RA+ positively selected. The CDR3, as DNA: TGTGCCAGCAGCTTAGAGGTAGGCGGCGAGCAGTACTTC. Translating gives CASSLEVGGEQYF.